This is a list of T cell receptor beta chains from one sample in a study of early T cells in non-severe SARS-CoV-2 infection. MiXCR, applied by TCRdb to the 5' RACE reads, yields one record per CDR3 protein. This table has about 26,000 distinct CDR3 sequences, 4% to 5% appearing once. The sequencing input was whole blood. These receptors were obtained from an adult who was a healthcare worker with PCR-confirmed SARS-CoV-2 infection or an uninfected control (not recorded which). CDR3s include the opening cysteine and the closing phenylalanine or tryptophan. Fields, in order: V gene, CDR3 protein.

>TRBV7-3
CASSLRSGRDEQFF
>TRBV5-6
CASSKDRGRGYTF
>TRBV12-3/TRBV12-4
CASRRSGHSNQPQHF
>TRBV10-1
CASRGDYSTDTQYF
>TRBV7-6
CASSLEGTGLYEQYF
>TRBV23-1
CASSQGGLRDFYNEQFF
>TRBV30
CAWSYSASSEQYF
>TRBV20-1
CSADREMGAEAFF
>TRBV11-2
CASSFTLPPTGELFF
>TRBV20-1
CSARESQGSSYNEQFF
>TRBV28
CASSGWGYTF
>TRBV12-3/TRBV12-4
CASSFQGNQPQHF
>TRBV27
CASSSSHGSWEQYF
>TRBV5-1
CASSWGVLQSTYEQYF
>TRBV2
CASSEARLAGYEQYF
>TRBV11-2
CASSFRRGWETQYF
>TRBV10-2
CASSSGKVGGYTF
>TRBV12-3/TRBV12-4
CASNPGLAPSDTQYF
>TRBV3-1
CASSQEWSTPTYNEQFF
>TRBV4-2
CASSQSSARTDTQYF
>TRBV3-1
CASSPTTTDTQYF
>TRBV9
CASSEGLWENIQYF
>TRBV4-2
CASSQARSATNEKLFF
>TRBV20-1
CSARDNSYEQYF
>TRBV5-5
CASSSTIYPPLQGPNSPLHF
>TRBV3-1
CASSQQGGAEAFF
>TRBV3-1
CASSQDIRVTSGKTDTQYF
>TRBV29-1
CSVESQTSSGANVLTF
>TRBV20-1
CSAFRTAQETQYF